This T cell receptor (beta chain) was identified in a study of blood T cells in healthy people across ages. Caucasian individuals from Russia who were healthy and aged roughly 6 to 95 acted as donors. Primed by a sample-barcoded 5' primer and a J-beta primer mix, a second PCR proceeded for about 6 to 11 cycles. TCRdb passed the 5' RACE reads through MiXCR, listing each CDR3 protein once. The sample holds about 1,600,000 distinct CDR3 sequences, around 42% seen once. This CDR3 is 14 amino acids long. V was clipped by 3 bases and J by 4 bases, with 10 bases between them. The J gene is TRBJ1-5, the V gene TRBV12-3 or TRBV12-4, with a weak D call TRBD1 (6 bases). The receptor comes from a woman between 18 and 30 years old in good health. The sample taken for sequencing was blood. DNA for the CDR3: TGTGCCAGCAGTTTTGGGGACACTAATCAGCCCCAGCATTTT. Translating gives CASSFGDTNQPQHF.